This TCR beta chain was retrieved from a study of blood T cell repertoires in COVID-19. Study-level background: The United States, Italy and Spain provided the acute and convalescent COVID-19 samples. T cells, B-cell-depleted T cells, or PBMCs provided the cDNA or gDNA that served as material.

CDR1 KGHSH and CDR2 LQKENI come from the germline V gene. This CDR3 contains 14 residues. V lost 2 bases, J lost 4 bases, and 11 bases lay in between. How the authors handled the data: Amplification of reference gene primers was used by the study to estimate nucleated cell counts. This table comes from immunoSEQ multiplex PCR, and its TCRdb copy is limited to in-frame clones, with some not included. V and J calls and clone size are copied from that table; D and trimming were computed from the DNA. The sample yields more than 35,000 clones, around 84% seen once. The chain combines TRBV18 with TRBJ1-2; perhaps TRBD1 as D (5 bases). Sequencing was done on a sample of peripheral blood. The sequence was collected from a man aged 50 to 59 with active or convalescent COVID-19. The CDR3 DNA sequence: TGTGCCAGCTCACCAGGCGACAGCCCCTATGGCTACACCTTC. It is translated as CASSPGDSPYGYTF.